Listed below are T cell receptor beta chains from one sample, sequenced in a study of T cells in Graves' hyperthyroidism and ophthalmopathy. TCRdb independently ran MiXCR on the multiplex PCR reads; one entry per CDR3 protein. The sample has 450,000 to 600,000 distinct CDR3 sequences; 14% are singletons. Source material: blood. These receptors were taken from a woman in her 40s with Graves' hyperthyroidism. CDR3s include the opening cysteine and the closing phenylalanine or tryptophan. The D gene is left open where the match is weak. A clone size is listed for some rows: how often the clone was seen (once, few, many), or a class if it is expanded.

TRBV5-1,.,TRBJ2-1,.,CASTRAEFYNEQFF,TGCGCCAGCACACGCGCCGAATTTTACAATGAGCAGTTCTTC
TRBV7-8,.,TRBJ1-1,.,CASSLGGRGALTEAFF,TGTGCCAGCAGCTTAGGGGGACGGGGGGCCCTCACTGAAGCTTTCTTT
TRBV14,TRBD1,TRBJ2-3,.,CASSQDYRGRRGTDTQYF,TGTGCCAGCAGCCAAGATTACAGGGGGCGCCGAGGTACAGATACGCAGTATTTT
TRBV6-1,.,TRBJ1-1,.,CASSQVPVAFF,TGTGCCAGCAGTCAAGTACCAGTGGCTTTCTTT
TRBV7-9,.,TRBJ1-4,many,CASSFWNEKLFF,TGTGCCAGCAGCTTTTGGAATGAAAAACTGTTTTTT
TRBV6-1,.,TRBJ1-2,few,CASSEDGSYYYGYTF,TGTGCCAGCAGTGAAGACGGCAGCTACTACTATGGCTACACCTTC
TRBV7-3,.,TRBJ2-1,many,CASSLVGGSGYNEQFF,TGTGCCAGCAGCTTGGTGGGTGGAAGTGGCTACAATGAGCAGTTCTTC
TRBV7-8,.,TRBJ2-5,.,CASKALGQGELETQYF,TGTGCCAGCAAAGCCTTGGGGCAGGGAGAGTTAGAGACCCAGTACTTC
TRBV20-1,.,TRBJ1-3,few,CSAIMPGFGNTIYF,TGCAGTGCTATCATGCCAGGGTTTGGAAACACCATATATTTT
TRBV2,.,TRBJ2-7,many,CASSESVDLLYYEQYF,TGTGCCAGCAGTGAGTCGGTGGACTTACTATACTACGAGCAGTACTTC
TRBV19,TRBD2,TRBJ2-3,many,CASSLAGLAGTTDTQYF,TGTGCCAGTAGCCTGGCGGGTCTAGCGGGGACCACAGATACGCAGTATTTT
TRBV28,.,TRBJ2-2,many,CASSPQITYGELFF,TGTGCCAGCAGTCCTCAGATCACTTACGGGGAGCTGTTTTTT
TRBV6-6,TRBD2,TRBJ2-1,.,CASSYSTSGRVYEQFF,TGTGCCAGCAGTTACTCGACTAGCGGGAGGGTTTATGAGCAGTTCTTC
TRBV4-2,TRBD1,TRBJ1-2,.,CASSQGGGQDYGYTF,TGTGCCAGCAGCCAAGGTGGGGGACAGGATTATGGCTACACCTTC
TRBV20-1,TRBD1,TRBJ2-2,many,CSARGTGEAGELFF,TGCAGTGCTAGAGGGACAGGGGAGGCCGGGGAGCTGTTTTTT
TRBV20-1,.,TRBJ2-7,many,CSAILRGWEQYF,TGCAGTGCTATTCTAAGGGGGTGGGAGCAGTACTTC
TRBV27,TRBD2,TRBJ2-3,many,CASSWLGSGSRSFAPDTQYF,TGTGCCAGCAGTTGGCTGGGGAGCGGGAGTCGTAGTTTCGCCCCAGATACGCAGTATTTT
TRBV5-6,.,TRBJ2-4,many,CASSQTGLAKNIQYF,TGTGCCAGCAGCCAAACAGGACTAGCCAAAAACATTCAGTACTTC
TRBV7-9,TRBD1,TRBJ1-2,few,CASRPPEGQGVYGYTF,TGTGCCAGCAGACCGCCGGAGGGACAGGGGGTCTATGGCTACACCTTC
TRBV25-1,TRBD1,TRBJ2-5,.,CASSEPQGQQETQYF,TGTGCCAGCAGTGAGCCACAGGGGCAACAAGAGACCCAGTACTTC
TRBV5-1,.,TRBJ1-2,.,CASSLSGVGYTF,TGCGCCAGCAGCTTGTCAGGGGTCGGCTACACCTTC
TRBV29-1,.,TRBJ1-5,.,CSVGEGSSSNQPQHF,TGCAGCGTTGGGGAGGGGTCATCCAGCAATCAGCCCCAGCATTTT
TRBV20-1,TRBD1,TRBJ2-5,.,CSAQTGGRSSETQYF,TGCAGTGCGCAGACAGGGGGCCGTTCATCGGAGACCCAGTACTTC
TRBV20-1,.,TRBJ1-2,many,CSASAADLFGDYGYTF,TGCAGTGCTAGCGCCGCTGACCTCTTCGGGGACTATGGCTACACCTTC
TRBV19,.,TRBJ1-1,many,CASSSLGSTGTEAFF,TGTGCCAGTAGTTCGCTAGGTTCCACGGGCACTGAAGCTTTCTTT
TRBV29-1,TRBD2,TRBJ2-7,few,CSASAGGRLSYEQYF,TGCAGCGCGTCGGCGGGGGGGCGACTCTCCTACGAGCAGTACTTC
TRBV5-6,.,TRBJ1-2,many,CASSLEAGEGYGYTF,TGTGCCAGCAGCTTGGAGGCAGGGGAGGGCTATGGCTACACCTTC
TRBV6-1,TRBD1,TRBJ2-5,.,CASSGRQGWEETQYF,TGTGCCAGCAGTGGACGACAGGGGTGGGAAGAGACCCAGTACTTC
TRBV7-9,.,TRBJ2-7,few,CASSLAGNPYEQYF,TGTGCCAGCAGCTTAGCGGGGAACCCCTACGAGCAGTACTTC
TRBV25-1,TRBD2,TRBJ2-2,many,CASRKRTSGGVTGELFF,TGTGCCAGCAGGAAACGCACTAGCGGTGGCGTCACCGGGGAGCTGTTTTTT
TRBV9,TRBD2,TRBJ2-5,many,CASSVGGLAGGYQETQYF,TGTGCCAGCAGCGTAGGGGGACTAGCGGGAGGCTACCAAGAGACCCAGTACTTC
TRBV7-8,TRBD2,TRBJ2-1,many,CASSLLAGNNEQFF,TGTGCCAGCAGCTTACTAGCGGGGAACAATGAGCAGTTCTTC
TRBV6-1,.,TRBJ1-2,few,CASIPRAGVDYGYTF,TGTGCCAGCATCCCTCGGGCAGGGGTAGACTATGGCTACACCTTC
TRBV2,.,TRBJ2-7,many,CAQHHGAYSYEQYF,TGTGCCCAGCACCACGGCGCTTACTCCTACGAGCAGTACTTC